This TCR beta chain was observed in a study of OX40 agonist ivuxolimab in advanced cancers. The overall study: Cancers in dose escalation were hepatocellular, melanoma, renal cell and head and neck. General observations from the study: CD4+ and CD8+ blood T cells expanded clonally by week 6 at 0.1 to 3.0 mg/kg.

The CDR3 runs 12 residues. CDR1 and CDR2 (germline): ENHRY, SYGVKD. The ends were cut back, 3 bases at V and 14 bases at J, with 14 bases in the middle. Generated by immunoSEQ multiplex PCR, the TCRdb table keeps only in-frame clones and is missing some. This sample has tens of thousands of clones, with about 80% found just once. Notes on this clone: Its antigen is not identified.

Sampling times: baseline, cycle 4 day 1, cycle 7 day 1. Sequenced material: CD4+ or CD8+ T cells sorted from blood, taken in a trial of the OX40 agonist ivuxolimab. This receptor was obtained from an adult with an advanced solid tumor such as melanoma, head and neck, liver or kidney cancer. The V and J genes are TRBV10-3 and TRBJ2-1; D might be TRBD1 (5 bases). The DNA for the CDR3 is TGTGCCATCAGTGATCAGGGATCAGGAGAGTTCTTC. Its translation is CAISDQGSGEFF.